These 20 T cell receptor beta chains came from one sample sequenced in a study of T cell repertoires in cytomegalovirus infection. TCRdb re-called the reads with MiXCR, one entry per CDR3 protein. The profile covers hundreds of thousands of distinct CDR3 sequences, with around 10% appearing a single time and about a tenth taken by the ten largest. Sequenced input: PBMCs. All receptors derive from a human donor in good health (CMV status not recorded). Some clones in this sample may be carry-over from other donors' samples.

The rearrangement joins TRBV7-2 to TRBJ2-7; tentatively, D is TRBD2 (6 bases). V shed 1 base and J shed 5 bases, with 18 bases lying between them. The CDR3 consists of 16 residues. CDR1 is SGHTA and CDR2 is FQGNSA in the germline V gene. The DNA for the CDR3 is TGTGCCAGCAGCTTAGTGGCTAGCGCCGGAGCCCACGAGCAGTACTTC. This codes for CASSLVASAGAHEQYF. Combining the CDR3 with reference TRBV7-2 and TRBJ2-7 gives the whole variable domain GAGVSQSPSNKVTEKGKDVELRCDPISGHTALYWYRQSLGQGLEFLIYFQGNSAPDKSGLPSDRFSAERTGGSVSTLTIQRTQQEDSAVYLCASSLVASAGAHEQYFGPGTRLTVT.

This clonotype showed up just a few times. This rearrangement joins TRBV20-1 to TRBJ1-1, with D hard to call. Germline V gene lookup returns CDR1 DFQATT and CDR2 SNEGSKA (reference sequence). The CDR3 sequence is 13 residues long. V was pared by 8 bases and J by 1 base, with 14 bases between. The CDR3 region is CSTAFRANTEAFF. Written as DNA, the CDR3 is TGCAGTACAGCCTTCCGGGCGAACACTGAAGCTTTCTTT.

This clonotype was recorded many times. The J gene is TRBJ1-1, the V gene TRBV7-8; D possibly corresponds to TRBD1 (5 bases). The CDR3 is made up of 16 amino acids. Germline V gives CDR1 SGHVS, CDR2 FQNEAQ. V was trimmed by 0 bases and J by 0 bases, leaving 11 bases between them. The CDR3 spells CASSLAGGIMNTEAFF. In DNA form, the CDR3 reads TGTGCCAGCAGCTTAGCGGGGGGGATCATGAACACTGAAGCTTTCTTT.

The CDR3 loop reads CSAPVKQGSYNEQFF. CDR3 nucleotides: TGCAGTGCTCCTGTCAAACAGGGATCCTACAATGAGCAGTTCTTC. The V and J genes are TRBV20-1 and TRBJ2-1; tentative D call: TRBD1 (6 bases). Germline lookup yields CDR1 DFQATT and CDR2 SNEGSKA (reference sequence). Trimming took 5 bases from V and 1 from J, leaving 15 bases between them. This CDR3 has 15 residues.

This clonotype was counted at least ten times. V is TRBV15 and J is TRBJ1-5; a possible D gene is TRBD1 (5 bases). The CDR3 consists of 17 residues. Germline CDR1 LNHNV, CDR2 YYDKDF (reference sequence). V dropped 5 bases and J dropped 6 bases, with 23 bases sitting between them. The CDR3 bases are TGTGCCACCAGCTATCCAACGGGACCGAAAAGGGTTCAGCCCCAGCATTTT. Translating gives CATSYPTGPKRVQPQHF.

This clonotype was counted at least ten times. The gene calls are TRBV5-4 and TRBJ2-1; 8 nucleotides align to TRBD2. V lost 1 base to trimming and J lost 9 bases; unmatched junction nucleotides: 9. CDR3 length equals 15 residues. Germline lookup yields CDR1 SGHNT and CDR2 YYREEE (reference sequence). CDR3 sequence (DNA): TGTGCCAGCAGCTTGCAGGGGACTAGACTCGCTGAGCAGTTCTTC. This gives the protein CASSLQGTRLAEQFF. Complete variable domain (other parts from reference TRBV5-4 and TRBJ2-1): ETGVTQSPTHLIKTRGQQVTLRCSSQSGHNTVSWYQQALGQGPQFIFQYYREEENGRGNFPPRFSGLQFPNYSSELNVNALELDDSALYLCASSLQGTRLAEQFFGPGTRLTVL.

This clonotype showed up many times. The CDR3 sequence is CASRGEGTQYF. The CDR3 bases are TGTGCCAGTCGGGGAGAGGGCACGCAGTATTTT. The gene calls are TRBV2 and TRBJ2-3; weak D call: TRBD2 (5 bases). The CDR3 is 11 amino acids. Germline V gene lookup returns CDR1 SNHLY and CDR2 FYNNEI. V lost 9 bases to trimming and J lost 9 bases, with 13 bases between them.

This clonotype was recorded many times. The chain employs TRBV12-3 or TRBV12-4 and TRBJ1-1; D remains ambiguous. The CDR3 is 14 amino acids. The V gene lost 7 bases and the J gene lost 1 base, with 13 bases spanning the gap. The chain's CDR3 is CASILGRQNTEAFF. The CDR3 DNA sequence: TGTGCCAGCATCCTCGGACGGCAGAACACTGAAGCTTTCTTT.

In this sample, this clonotype turned up many times. The chain carries TRBV6-5 and TRBJ2-5; no clear D gene. V lost 2 bases to trimming and J lost 6 bases, with 7 bases between them. CDR3 length: 12 residues. In germline, CDR1 is MNHEY, CDR2 SVGAGI. CDR3 region: CASSYPRQTQYF. Written as DNA, the CDR3 is TGTGCCAGCAGTTACCCCCGGCAGACCCAGTACTTC.

The V gene is TRBV29-1, the J gene TRBJ1-5, with D unresolved. Trimming left V 1 base short and J 2 bases short, with 6 bases between. This CDR3 spans 13 amino acids. In germline, CDR1 is SQVTM, CDR2 ANQGSEA. CDR3 in amino acids: CSVEVGRNQPQHF. CDR3 in DNA: TGCAGCGTTGAAGTTGGGCGCAATCAGCCCCAGCATTTT.

The table lists this clonotype with a few counts. This CDR3 is CASSPDSYTEAFF. CDR3 sequence (DNA): TGTGCCAGCAGCCCCGACAGCTACACTGAAGCTTTCTTT. This rearrangement joins TRBV5-4 to TRBJ1-1, with D tentatively TRBD1 (5 bases). Germline CDR1 is SGHNT and CDR2 is YYREEE (reference sequence). The CDR3 is 13 amino acids. The V end lost 4 bases, the J end lost 3 bases, and 10 bases lay between the germline ends.

This clonotype was observed many times. The chain couples TRBV29-1 to TRBJ2-3; D gene unclear. V shed 6 bases and J shed 1 base, with 8 bases lying between them. From germline, CDR1 is SQVTM and CDR2 ANQGSEA. This CDR3 contains 12 residues. The CDR3 nucleotides read TGCAGCGTCGTGGACGGCACAGATACGCAGTATTTT. Encoded protein: CSVVDGTDTQYF.

Ten or more counts support this clonotype. The chain couples TRBV28 to TRBJ2-4; the match to TRBD2 covers 10 bases. The V segment lost 6 bases and the J segment 2 bases; nucleotides outside the gene matches: 7. This CDR3 contains 16 residues. Germline lookup yields CDR1 MDHEN and CDR2 SYDVKM. CDR3 bases: TGTGCCAGCAGCTCAACTAGCGGGATTACCAAAAACATTCAGTACTTC. Its protein product is CASSSTSGITKNIQYF.

This chain uses TRBV3-1 with TRBJ1-4; D possibly corresponds to TRBD1 (6 bases). The V end lost 5 bases, the J end lost 12 bases, and 13 bases lay between the germline ends. Per germline, CDR1 LGHDT and CDR2 YNNKEL (reference sequence). The CDR3 spans 12 residues. Here the CDR3 DNA reads TGTGCCAGCAGCTTACAGGGAAGGGAACTGTTTTTT. Protein sequence: CASSLQGRELFF.

V is TRBV29-1 and J is TRBJ2-2; D call uncertain. This CDR3 contains 14 residues. Looked up from germline, CDR1 is SQVTM and CDR2 is ANQGSEA. V lost 6 bases and J lost 0, with 11 bases in between. Here the CDR3 reads CSVVGFSNTGELFF. CDR3 nucleotide sequence: TGCAGCGTGGTAGGGTTCTCGAACACCGGGGAGCTGTTTTTT.

The rearrangement uses TRBV7-8 and TRBJ2-7; 7 bases match TRBD1. Losses at the gene ends were 2 bases for V and 6 bases for J; bases not matched to a gene: 4. CDR1 and CDR2 from the germline V gene are SGHVS and FQNEAQ. This CDR3 contains 13 residues. The CDR3 DNA reads TGTGCCAGCAGCTTACGACAGGGCCCCGAGCAGTACTTC. Its protein product is CASSLRQGPEQYF.

This clonotype was counted a few times. J is TRBJ1-1 and V is TRBV11-2; D possibly corresponds to TRBD1 (6 bases). This CDR3 region has 15 residues. Germline assignment: CDR1 SGHAT and CDR2 FQNNGV. V lost 5 bases and J 0 bases, leaving 13 bases between the germline ends. The CDR3 nucleotides read TGTGCCAGCAGCGTGGGACACCAGCTGAACACTGAAGCTTTCTTT. Protein product: CASSVGHQLNTEAFF.

This clonotype was seen a few times. The chain couples TRBV5-1 to TRBJ1-1; 7 positions agree with TRBD1. From germline, CDR1 is SGHRS and CDR2 YFSETQ. The CDR3 consists of 15 residues. The junction had 8 bases not matched to a gene; V was cut back by 3 bases and J by 3 bases. In nucleotides, the CDR3 is TGCGCCAGCAGCTCCTGGACAGGAAGGGACACTGAAGCTTTCTTT. Translating gives CASSSWTGRDTEAFF.

V usage is TRBV20-1 and J usage is TRBJ2-3, with a possible D match to TRBD2 (6 bases). Trimming took 6 bases from V and 0 from J, leaving 13 bases between them. The CDR3 covers 14 residues. Germline-derived CDR1 and CDR2 are DFQATT and SNEGSKA (reference sequence). The DNA of the CDR3 is TGCAGTGCCGGGGACGGGAGTAGCACAGATACGCAGTATTTT. Translating gives CSAGDGSSTDTQYF.

This clonotype was picked up a small number of times. This chain uses TRBV19 with TRBJ2-3, with D unclear. Trimming removed 0 bases from V and 4 bases from J, with 5 bases in between. Germline V gene sequence: CDR1 LNHDA, CDR2 SQIVND (reference sequence). The length of the CDR3 is 13 residues. CDR3 protein: CASSIEVPDTQYF. The CDR3 DNA follows: TGTGCCAGTAGTATAGAAGTTCCAGATACGCAGTATTTT.